Following are 25 T cell receptor beta chains from one sample sequenced in a study of neurological immune-mediated disorders. TCRdb called the 5' RACE reads again in MiXCR, with one record for every CDR3 protein. The sample has about 59,000 distinct CDR3 sequences, about 12% seen once; the top ten hold around 10%. The sample comprised PBMCs. Receptors originate from an older woman with HTLV-1-associated myelopathy (HAM/TSP).

The chain carries TRBV7-3 and TRBJ1-1; TRBD1 might be the D (5 bases). Germline assignment: CDR1 SGHTA and CDR2 FQGTGA. Trimming left V 2 bases short and J 0 bases short, with 13 bases between. This CDR3 has 16 residues. The CDR3 DNA reads TGTGCCAGCAGCTTAGGCACCAGCAGGGTGAACACTGAAGCTTTCTTT. As protein: CASSLGTSRVNTEAFF.

This clonotype was observed at least ten times. The chain combines TRBV5-1 with TRBJ2-2; 11 positions agree with TRBD2. After removal of 5 bases from V and 0 bases from J, the junction contained 3 bases not matched to a gene. This CDR3 comprises 16 residues. In germline, CDR1 is SGHRS, CDR2 YFSETQ. The CDR3 sequence is CASSTSGSANTGELFF. The CDR3 region has the DNA TGCGCCAGCAGTACTAGCGGGAGTGCGAACACCGGGGAGCTGTTTTTT.

Ten or more counts support this clonotype. J is TRBJ2-7 and V is TRBV27, with D tentatively TRBD2 (5 bases). Trimming pared 0 bases from V and 2 bases from J, leaving 14 bases between. The CDR3 sequence is 16 residues long. CDR1 and CDR2 from the germline V gene are MNHEY and SMNVEV (reference sequence). CDR3 loop: CASSLSFRVSAYEQYF. The CDR3 DNA follows: TGTGCCAGCAGTTTATCCTTTCGGGTTAGCGCCTACGAGCAGTACTTC.

This clonotype has ten or more counts. J is TRBJ1-4 and V is TRBV20-1, with TRBD1 identical over 7 bases. J was trimmed by 8 bases and V by 0 bases; bases with no gene match: 9. Per the germline V gene, CDR1 is DFQATT and CDR2 is SNEGSKA (reference sequence). This CDR3 contains 15 residues. CDR3 DNA sequence: TGCAGTGCTAGAGAACCAAGACAGGGTTTGGAAAAACTGTTTTTT. Translated, it gives CSAREPRQGLEKLFF.

The chain links TRBV12-5 to TRBJ2-3; 7 nucleotides match TRBD2. Trimming cost V 0 bases and J 11 bases; bases outside gene matches: 8. From germline, CDR1 is LGHNT and CDR2 FRNRAP. CDR3 length equals 14 residues. CDR3 coding DNA: TGTGCTAGTGGTTTGGTAGGGAATGCGGGAGTGCAGTATTTT. As protein: CASGLVGNAGVQYF.

The rearrangement links TRBV6-1 to TRBJ2-7; D is possibly TRBD1 (6 bases). This CDR3 contains 13 residues. The V gene's germline CDR1 is MNHNS and CDR2 SASEGT. Trimming stripped 5 bases from V and 3 bases from J, with 11 bases between. The CDR3 DNA sequence: TGTGCCAGCAGTCGGGACACTTACTACGAGCAGTACTTC. Translation gives CASSRDTYYEQYF.

This clonotype was counted at least ten times. The chain joins TRBV5-1 to TRBJ2-6, with unresolved D. In germline, CDR1 is SGHRS, CDR2 YFSETQ. This CDR3 is built from 15 residues. The germline V and J ends were trimmed by 4 bases and 1 base, with 9 bases remaining between them. The CDR3 loop is CASSPMESGANVLTF. The CDR3 nucleotides read TGCGCCAGCAGCCCTATGGAGTCTGGGGCCAACGTCCTGACTTTC.

This clonotype showed up many times. The chain uses TRBV5-1 and TRBJ2-1; D remains ambiguous. V lost 0 bases and J 4 bases, leaving 5 bases between the germline ends. CDR3 length: 13 amino acids. CDR1 and CDR2 from the germline V gene are SGHRS and YFSETQ. The CDR3 region is CASSLGAYNEQFF. Written as DNA, the CDR3 is TGCGCCAGCAGCTTGGGCGCATACAATGAGCAGTTCTTC.

There are many counts of this clonotype. V is TRBV5-1 and J is TRBJ2-3; 8 nucleotides match TRBD2. Germline CDR1 reads SGHRS; CDR2 reads YFSETQ. The CDR3 sequence is 16 residues long. The ends lost 4 bases at V and 0 bases at J; junction bases unmatched: 7. For the CDR3, the DNA is TGCGCCAGCAGCCCTCCAACTAGCGGTAGCACAGATACGCAGTATTTT. Its protein product is CASSPPTSGSTDTQYF.

Judged by abundance, this clonotype is medium-sized. The chain is built from TRBV20-1 and TRBJ2-1, with D possibly being TRBD2 (6 bases). V lost 5 bases to trimming and J lost 5 bases, with 16 bases between them. The CDR3 spans 14 residues. Germline values: CDR1 DFQATT, CDR2 SNEGSKA (reference sequence). Written as DNA, the CDR3 is TGCAGTGCTCCCCCCTGGCGGGGCGACAATGAGCAGTTCTTC. It codes for CSAPPWRGDNEQFF.

This clonotype was picked up many times. At one end, the junction sequence differs from germline, possibly due to a read error. This rearrangement joins TRBV20-1 to TRBJ2-5; 7 bases agree with TRBD2. The germline V gene has CDR1 DFQATT and CDR2 SNEGSKA (reference sequence). The length of the CDR3 is 14 residues. The CDR3 bases are TGCAGTGCTCGAGAGACGTCTAGCGGAAGGACCCAGTACTTC. It codes for CSARETSSGRTQYF.

This clonotype showed up many times. The V gene is TRBV12-3 or TRBV12-4, the J gene TRBJ2-2; 10 bases match TRBD2. The CDR3 runs 18 residues. V lost 2 bases to trimming and J lost 5 bases; unmatched junction nucleotides: 11. The CDR3: CASSLSSGLAGATGELFF. DNA for the CDR3: TGTGCCAGCAGTTTAAGTAGTGGTCTAGCGGGAGCAACCGGGGAGCTGTTTTTT.

In this sample, this clonotype turned up many times. The chain links TRBV20-1 to TRBJ1-1; possibly TRBD1 for D (6 bases). The CDR3 runs 16 residues. Trimming shortened V by 5 bases and J by 1 base, and 20 bases separated the two germline ends. Looked up from germline, CDR1 is DFQATT and CDR2 is SNEGSKA (reference sequence). The CDR3 loop reads CSAPRGDMNANTEAFF. CDR3 DNA: TGCAGTGCTCCCCGCGGGGACATGAATGCGAACACTGAAGCTTTCTTT.

This clonotype was seen many times. The chain employs TRBV5-1 and TRBJ2-5, with 12 bases identical to TRBD2. Germline CDR1 SGHRS, CDR2 YFSETQ. The CDR3 has 18 residues. V lost 0 bases and J lost 3; bases outside the gene matches: 9. The CDR3 DNA is TGCGCCAGCAGCTTGGGGACTAGCGGGGCCCCAACTAAAGAGACCCAGTACTTC. It translates to CASSLGTSGAPTKETQYF. The whole variable domain, filled in from reference TRBV5-1 and TRBJ2-5, reads KAGVTQTPRYLIKTRGQQVTLSCSPISGHRSVSWYQQTPGQGLQFLFEYFSETQRNKGNFPGRFSGRQFSNSRSEMNVSTLELGDSALYLCASSLGTSGAPTKETQYFGPGTRLLVL.

DNA for the CDR3: TGCGCCAGCAGCCCCCAGTCGGGGACAGGGCTCTATGGCTACACCTTC. Translating it yields CASSPQSGTGLYGYTF. The V gene is TRBV5-1, the J gene TRBJ1-2, with 9 bases aligning to TRBD1. The CDR3 length is 16 residues. Germline V gene data show CDR1 as SGHRS and CDR2 as YFSETQ. J lost 4 bases, V lost 4 bases, and 11 bases had no gene match. The full variable domain, in which reference TRBV5-1 and TRBJ1-2 provide the parts outside the CDR3, is KAGVTQTPRYLIKTRGQQVTLSCSPISGHRSVSWYQQTPGQGLQFLFEYFSETQRNKGNFPGRFSGRQFSNSRSEMNVSTLELGDSALYLCASSPQSGTGLYGYTFGSGTRLTVV.

This clonotype showed up many times. The rearrangement uses TRBV12-3 or TRBV12-4 and TRBJ2-7; the D call may be TRBD1 or TRBD2 (5 bases each). Trimming took 2 bases from V and 6 from J, leaving 8 bases between them. CDR3 size: 12 residues. In DNA form, the CDR3 reads TGTGCCAGCAGTTTATGGGGGTCCGAGCAGTACTTC. It yields the protein CASSLWGSEQYF.

This clonotype was detected a few times. The chain is built from TRBV5-4 and TRBJ2-2; TRBD2 matches at 15 bases. CDR1 and CDR2 from the germline V gene are SGHNT and YYREEE (reference sequence). The CDR3 runs 18 residues. V lost 4 bases, J lost 4 bases, and 8 bases stayed unmatched. CDR3 DNA sequence: TGTGCCAGCAGCGGGGGGACTAGCGGGAGGACGAGCACCGGGGAGCTGTTTTTT. Translating it yields CASSGGTSGRTSTGELFF. Together with reference TRBV5-4 and TRBJ2-2, the CDR3 gives the full variable domain: ETGVTQSPTHLIKTRGQQVTLRCSSQSGHNTVSWYQQALGQGPQFIFQYYREEENGRGNFPPRFSGLQFPNYSSELNVNALELDDSALYLCASSGGTSGRTSTGELFFGEGSRLTVL.

On this clonotype: Germline and junction disagree at one end, which may indicate a read error. The chain combines TRBV5-1 with TRBJ2-3; perhaps TRBD2 as D (5 bases). The CDR3 length is 14 residues. Germline V lookup: CDR1 SGHRS, CDR2 YFSETQ. The chain's CDR3 is CASSLGASTDTLYF. The CDR3 DNA follows: TGCGCCAGCAGCTTGGGGGCTAGCACAGATACGCTGTATTTT.

This clonotype came up many times. J is TRBJ2-3 and V is TRBV6-5; D not resolved. CDR1 is MNHEY and CDR2 is SVGAGI in the germline V gene. Trimming took 8 bases from V and 5 from J, leaving 8 bases between them. The length of the CDR3 is 11 residues. The CDR3 protein is CASGTRDTQYF. The CDR3, as DNA: TGTGCCAGCGGAACACGAGATACGCAGTATTTT.

A remark on this clonotype: One base away lies a much larger clone, so this may be a sequencing read error. The CDR3, as DNA: TGTGCCTGCAGCTCCCCGGGACTAGCGGGAGTAGGGGGGACAGATACGCAGTATTTT. It is translated as CACSSPGLAGVGGTDTQYF. This chain links TRBV7-8 with TRBJ2-3, with 14 bases fitting TRBD2. From germline, CDR1 is SGHVS and CDR2 FQNEAQ. CDR3 size: 19 residues.

This clonotype has just a few counts. The chain couples TRBV9 to TRBJ2-2; a possible D gene is TRBD1 (7 bases). There are 18 residues in the CDR3. Trimming took 4 bases from V and 0 from J, leaving 19 bases between them. The germline CDR1 and CDR2 sequences are SGDLS and YYNGEE. Here the CDR3 reads CASSLRGGGVANTGELFF. The CDR3 DNA sequence: TGTGCCAGCAGCCTCAGAGGGGGCGGGGTAGCGAACACCGGGGAGCTGTTTTTT.

This clonotype was recorded many times. CDR3 coding DNA: TGCAGTGCTAGATTCTCGGGAGGGAGAGATACGCAGTATTTT. This encodes CSARFSGGRDTQYF. This chain links TRBV20-1 with TRBJ2-3, with 8 bases aligning to TRBD2. Germline V CDR1 and CDR2: DFQATT, SNEGSKA (reference sequence). This CDR3 is 14 amino acids long. The V and J ends lost 2 bases and 5 bases, in that order; junction bases with no gene match: 6.

In its sample, this clonotype was seen many times. This chain connects TRBV20-1 to TRBJ2-1, with D hard to call. This CDR3 region has 14 residues. Germline V gives CDR1 DFQATT, CDR2 SNEGSKA (reference sequence). V lost 0 bases, J lost 7 bases, and 13 bases lay in between. Written as DNA, the CDR3 is TGCAGTGCTAGAGAAGGCGGACCTAGGAATGAGCAGTTCTTC. Translated: CSAREGGPRNEQFF.

This clonotype has a count of ten or more. The chain joins TRBV29-1 to TRBJ2-1, with a tentative D call TRBD1 (5 bases). Per germline, CDR1 SQVTM and CDR2 ANQGSEA. The CDR3 runs to 12 residues. Deletions cut 5 bases from V and 10 bases from J, with 15 bases between. The DNA for the CDR3 is TGCAGCGTTCGGACAATCGATACAGAGCAGTTCTTC. Its protein product is CSVRTIDTEQFF.

This clonotype was found many times. V and J are TRBV5-1 and TRBJ1-2, with no clear D. CDR1 and CDR2 from the germline V gene are SGHRS and YFSETQ. The CDR3 loop spans 13 amino acids. Trimming took 4 bases from V and 5 from J, leaving 12 bases between them. The CDR3 is CASSEAVGYGYTF. CDR3 nucleotides: TGCGCCAGCAGCGAAGCTGTTGGGTATGGCTACACCTTC. Full variable domain (remainder filled in from reference TRBV5-1 and TRBJ1-2): KAGVTQTPRYLIKTRGQQVTLSCSPISGHRSVSWYQQTPGQGLQFLFEYFSETQRNKGNFPGRFSGRQFSNSRSEMNVSTLELGDSALYLCASSEAVGYGYTFGSGTRLTVV.